These 18 T cell receptor beta chains came from one sample sequenced in a study of CD8+ T cells in alopecia areata. Investigators isolated RNA and reverse transcribed it into cDNA to act as the sequencing template. Repertoires were generated with immunoSEQ multiplex PCR, while TCRdb's copy carries only in-frame clones and drops some. The table includes almost 250,000 clones, approximately 61% detected once. The sample in question was CD4+ T cells sorted from blood, obtained at week 0. The receptors derive from a human donor with alopecia areata.

As for this clone: Other DNA sequences in this sample translate to the same CDR3. This chain uses TRBV29-1 with TRBJ2-2, with no clear D. Germline V lookup: CDR1 SQVTM, CDR2 ANQGSEA. Trimming took 4 bases from V and 1 from J, leaving 7 bases between them. The CDR3 consists of 13 residues. The CDR3 coding sequence is TGCAGCGTTGTCCCAGAGAACACCGGGGAGCTGTTTTTT. Translation gives CSVVPENTGELFF.

This clone was recorded a few times. The rearrangement uses TRBV29-1 and TRBJ2-2; D is possibly TRBD2 (5 bases). Germline CDR1 and CDR2: SQVTM and ANQGSEA. The CDR3 length is 12 residues. The V and J ends lost 4 bases and 6 bases respectively, with 9 bases between them. The CDR3 loop reads CSVGLGAGELFF. CDR3 in DNA: TGCAGCGTTGGACTCGGGGCCGGGGAGCTGTTTTTT.

Of note for this clone: The sample has other DNA sequences that encode this CDR3 too. This chain links TRBV7-9 with TRBJ1-1; D remains unclear. Germline loops: CDR1 SEHNR, CDR2 FQNEAQ (reference sequence). V lost 5 bases to trimming and J lost 0 bases, with 1 base between them. The CDR3 consists of 11 residues. Here the CDR3 reads CASSLNTEAFF. The CDR3 coding sequence is TGTGCCAGCAGCCTGAACACTGAAGCTTTCTTT. Variable domain in full (rest from reference TRBV7-9 and TRBJ1-1): DTGVSQNPRHKITKRGQNVTFRCDPISEHNRLYWYRQTLGQGPEFLTYFQNEAQLEKSRLLSDRFSAERPKGSFSTLEIQRTEQGDSAMYLCASSLNTEAFFGQGTRLTVV.

This CDR3 reads CASSVGQANTGELFF. The CDR3 DNA follows: TGTGCCAGCAGCGTGGGACAAGCGAACACCGGGGAGCTGTTTTTT. The rearrangement uses TRBV6-5 and TRBJ2-2, with D possibly matching TRBD1 (6 bases). Germline V CDR1 and CDR2: MNHEY, SVGAGI. Deletions cut 6 bases from V and 0 bases from J, with 11 bases between. This CDR3 region has 15 residues.

A few counts support this clone. V usage is TRBV30 and J usage is TRBJ2-7; a possible D gene is TRBD2 (6 bases). V lost 2 bases, J lost 3 bases, and 14 bases lay in between. The CDR3 has 14 residues. Germline V lookup: CDR1 GTSNPN, CDR2 SVGIG (reference sequence). The chain's CDR3 is CAWSFGGNSYEQYF. In nucleotides, the CDR3 is TGTGCCTGGAGTTTTGGGGGGAACAGCTACGAGCAGTACTTC.

This chain's CDR3 is CASSEGQGFYEQYF. The CDR3 DNA sequence: TGTGCCAGCAGCGAGGGACAGGGGTTCTACGAGCAGTACTTC. This chain uses TRBV7-9 with TRBJ2-7, with TRBD1 matching over 10 bases. This CDR3 region has 14 residues. The V segment lost 5 bases and the J segment 3 bases; nucleotides outside the gene matches: 4. The V gene's germline CDR1 is SEHNR and CDR2 FQNEAQ (reference sequence). The full variable domain, its missing parts supplied by reference TRBV7-9 and TRBJ2-7, is DTGVSQNPRHKITKRGQNVTFRCDPISEHNRLYWYRQTLGQGPEFLTYFQNEAQLEKSRLLSDRFSAERPKGSFSTLEIQRTEQGDSAMYLCASSEGQGFYEQYFGPGTRLTVT.

The chain carries TRBV20-1 and TRBJ2-7; D is unclear. In germline, CDR1 is DFQATT, CDR2 SNEGSKA (reference sequence). V lost 1 base, J lost 2 bases, and 3 bases lay in between. The length of the CDR3 is 11 residues. The CDR3 region is CSARGPYEQYF. The CDR3 DNA reads as TGCAGTGCTAGAGGCCCCTACGAGCAGTACTTC.

In its sample, this clone was seen a few times. J is TRBJ2-6 and V is TRBV6-1; D is undetermined. This CDR3 region has 17 residues. Looked up from germline, CDR1 is MNHNS and CDR2 is SASEGT. With 3 bases removed from V and 0 bases from J, the gap between germline ends came to 12 bases. The chain's CDR3 is CASSDEPVLSGANVLTF. The CDR3 DNA reads as TGTGCCAGCAGTGACGAGCCAGTGCTCTCTGGGGCCAACGTCCTGACTTTC.

This clone was recorded a few times. The chain couples TRBV12-5 to TRBJ2-5; D is unclear. Germline V gene data show CDR1 as LGHNT and CDR2 as FRNRAP. The CDR3 contains 13 residues. V was trimmed by 1 base and J by 2 bases, leaving 5 bases between them. CDR3 nucleotide sequence: TGTGCTAGTGGTTTGGCCGGGCAAGAGACCCAGTACTTC. This translates into CASGLAGQETQYF. Full variable domain (outside the CDR3, taken from reference TRBV12-5 and TRBJ2-5): DARVTQTPRHKVTEMGQEVTMRCQPILGHNTVFWYRQTMMQGLELLAYFRNRAPLDDSGMPKDRFSAEMPDATLATLKIQPSEPRDSAVYFCASGLAGQETQYFGPGTRLLVL.

The chain is built from TRBV5-1 and TRBJ1-2, with TRBD1 matching 7 bases. Germline V CDR1 and CDR2: SGHRS, YFSETQ. The CDR3 has 12 residues. J gave up 6 bases and V 3 bases, and 2 bases lay outside the gene matches. The CDR3 region has the DNA TGCGCCAGCAGCTCGGACAGGAATGGCTACACCTTC. It is translated as CASSSDRNGYTF.

The chain joins TRBV11-1 to TRBJ1-2, with unresolved D. Germline V gene sequence: CDR1 SGHAT, CDR2 FQDESV (reference sequence). The ends were cut back, 2 bases at V and 4 bases at J, with 11 bases in the middle. The CDR3 is 14 residues long. The CDR3 is CASSLNLGSYGYTF. The CDR3 DNA reads as TGTGCCAGCAGCTTAAATCTGGGGTCCTATGGCTACACCTTC.

The V call is TRBV30, the J call TRBJ1-2; possible D gene TRBD1, 5 bases. CDR3 size: 15 residues. Germline lookup yields CDR1 GTSNPN and CDR2 SVGIG (reference sequence). The V and J ends lost 4 bases and 2 bases respectively, with 17 bases between them. For the CDR3, the DNA is TGTGCCTGGACCCTCCAGGGTGGCAGGAACTATGGCTACACCTTC. Its protein is CAWTLQGGRNYGYTF.

The chain employs TRBV7-2 and TRBJ1-5; D is ambiguous. CDR3 size: 13 residues. Germline assignment: CDR1 SGHTA and CDR2 FQGNSA. The V end was cut by 3 bases, the J end by 5 bases, with 8 bases between. The CDR3: CASSFSEDQPQHF. CDR3 DNA: TGTGCCAGCAGCTTTTCTGAGGATCAGCCCCAGCATTTT.

This chain joins TRBV30 and TRBJ1-2; possible D gene TRBD1, 6 bases. Trimming shortened V by 2 bases and J by 8 bases, and 24 bases separated the two germline ends. Germline assignment: CDR1 GTSNPN and CDR2 SVGIG (reference sequence). The CDR3 is 16 residues long. The chain's CDR3 is CAWSPQEGLGGYGYTF. In DNA form, the CDR3 reads TGTGCCTGGAGTCCACAAGAGGGACTAGGGGGATACGGCTACACCTTC.

CDR3 DNA: TGTGCCAGCAGTGAATGGGGGGGAAACTATGGCTACACCTTC. It codes for CASSEWGGNYGYTF. The J gene is TRBJ1-2, the V gene TRBV25-1; tentatively, D is TRBD1 (5 bases). V lost 1 base and J 2 bases, leaving 8 bases between the germline ends. The CDR3 runs to 14 residues. Germline CDR1 reads MGHDK; CDR2 reads SYGVNS.

This chain connects TRBV27 to TRBJ2-1, with a possible D match to TRBD2 (5 bases). The CDR3 spans 14 residues. CDR1 and CDR2 from the germline V gene are MNHEY and SMNVEV (reference sequence). Between the trimmed V and J ends, which lost 0 bases and 9 bases, there was a span of 12 bases. CDR3 sequence (DNA): TGTGCCAGCAGTTTATCCCGGCTAGCCGGTGAGCAGTTCTTC. Translating it yields CASSLSRLAGEQFF.

The rearrangement links TRBV29-1 to TRBJ1-2, with D uncertain. Germline-derived CDR1 and CDR2 are SQVTM and ANQGSEA. Trimming left V 4 bases short and J 3 bases short, with 9 bases between. The CDR3 is 12 residues long. This CDR3 is CSVGDTYYGYTF. As DNA, the CDR3 is TGCAGCGTTGGGGATACCTACTATGGCTACACCTTC.

This clone was detected only a few times. J is TRBJ2-3 and V is TRBV2, with 12 bases identical to TRBD1. Germline CDR1 and CDR2: SNHLY and FYNNEI. V lost 8 bases, J lost 6 bases, and 9 bases stayed unmatched. This CDR3 region has 15 residues. The CDR3 is CASGPGGTGGDTQYF. CDR3 nucleotide sequence: TGTGCCAGCGGCCCCGGCGGGACAGGGGGCGATACGCAGTATTTT.